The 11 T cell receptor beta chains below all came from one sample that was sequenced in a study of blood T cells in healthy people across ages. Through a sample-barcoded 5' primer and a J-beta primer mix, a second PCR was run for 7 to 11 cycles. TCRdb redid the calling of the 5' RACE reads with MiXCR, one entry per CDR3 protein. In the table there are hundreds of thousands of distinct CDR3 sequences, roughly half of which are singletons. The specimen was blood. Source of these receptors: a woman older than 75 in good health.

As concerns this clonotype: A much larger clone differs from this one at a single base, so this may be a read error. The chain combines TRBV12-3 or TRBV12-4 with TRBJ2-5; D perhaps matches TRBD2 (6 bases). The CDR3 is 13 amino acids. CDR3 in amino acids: CVSSSGAKETQYF. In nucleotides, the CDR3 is TGTGTCAGCAGTAGCGGAGCCAAGGAGACCCAGTACTTC.

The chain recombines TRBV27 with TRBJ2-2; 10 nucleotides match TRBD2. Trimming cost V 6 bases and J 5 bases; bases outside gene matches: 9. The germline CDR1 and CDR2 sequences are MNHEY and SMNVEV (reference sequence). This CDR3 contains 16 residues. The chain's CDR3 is CASSRTSGIWTGELFF. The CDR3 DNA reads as TGTGCCAGCAGCAGAACTAGCGGGATTTGGACCGGGGAGCTGTTTTTT.

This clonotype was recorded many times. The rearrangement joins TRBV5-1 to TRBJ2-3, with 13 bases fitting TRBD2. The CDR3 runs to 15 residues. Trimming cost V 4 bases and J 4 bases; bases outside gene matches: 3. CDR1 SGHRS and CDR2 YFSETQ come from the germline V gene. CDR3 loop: CASSTSGGAPDTQYF. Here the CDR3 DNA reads TGCGCCAGCAGCACTAGCGGGGGGGCCCCAGATACGCAGTATTTT.

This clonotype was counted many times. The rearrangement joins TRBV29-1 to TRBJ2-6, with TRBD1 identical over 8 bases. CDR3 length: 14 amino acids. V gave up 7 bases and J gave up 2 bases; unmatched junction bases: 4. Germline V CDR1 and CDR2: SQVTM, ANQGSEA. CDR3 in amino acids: CSASTGAGANVLTF. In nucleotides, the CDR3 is TGCAGCGCATCGACAGGGGCTGGGGCCAACGTCCTGACTTTC.

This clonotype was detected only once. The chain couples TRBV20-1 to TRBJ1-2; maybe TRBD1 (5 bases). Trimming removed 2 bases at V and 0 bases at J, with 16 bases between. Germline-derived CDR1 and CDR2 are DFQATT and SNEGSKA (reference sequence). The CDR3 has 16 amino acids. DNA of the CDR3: TGCAGTGCTAGACAACGGGGCCCGAGGGCTAACTATGGCTACACCTTC. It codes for CSARQRGPRANYGYTF.

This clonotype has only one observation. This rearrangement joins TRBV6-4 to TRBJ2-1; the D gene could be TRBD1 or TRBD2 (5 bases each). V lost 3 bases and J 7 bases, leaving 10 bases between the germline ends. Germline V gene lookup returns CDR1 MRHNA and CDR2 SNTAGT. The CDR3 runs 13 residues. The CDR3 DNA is TGTGCCAGCAGTGAAGTTTGGGGGAATGAGCAGTTCTTC. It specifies CASSEVWGNEQFF.

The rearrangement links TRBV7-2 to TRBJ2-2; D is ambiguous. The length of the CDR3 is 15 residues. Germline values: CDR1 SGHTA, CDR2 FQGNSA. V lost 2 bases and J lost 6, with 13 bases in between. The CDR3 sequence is CASSLSLTNSGELFF. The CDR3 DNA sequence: TGTGCCAGCAGCTTATCACTCACAAACTCCGGGGAGCTGTTTTTT.

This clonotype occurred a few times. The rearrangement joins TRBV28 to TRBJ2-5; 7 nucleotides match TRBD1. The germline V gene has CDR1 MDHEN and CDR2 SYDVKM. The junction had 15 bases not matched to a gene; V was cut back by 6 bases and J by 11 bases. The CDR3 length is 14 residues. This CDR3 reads CASRLGGRIDEQYF. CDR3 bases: TGTGCCAGCAGATTAGGGGGCAGGATCGATGAGCAGTACTTC.

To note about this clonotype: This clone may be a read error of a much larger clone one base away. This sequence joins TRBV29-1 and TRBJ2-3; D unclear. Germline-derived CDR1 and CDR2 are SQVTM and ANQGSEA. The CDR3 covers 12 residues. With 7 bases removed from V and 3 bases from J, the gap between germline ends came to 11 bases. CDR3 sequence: CSDYSGTDTQYF. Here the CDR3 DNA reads TGCAGCGATTATAGTGGAACAGATACGCAGTATTTT.

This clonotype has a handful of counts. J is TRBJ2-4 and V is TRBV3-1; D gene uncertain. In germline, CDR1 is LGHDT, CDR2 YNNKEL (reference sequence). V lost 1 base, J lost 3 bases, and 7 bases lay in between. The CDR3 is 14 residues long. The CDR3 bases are TGTGCCAGCAGCCAAGGCGTAGACAAAAACATTCAGTACTTC. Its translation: CASSQGVDKNIQYF.

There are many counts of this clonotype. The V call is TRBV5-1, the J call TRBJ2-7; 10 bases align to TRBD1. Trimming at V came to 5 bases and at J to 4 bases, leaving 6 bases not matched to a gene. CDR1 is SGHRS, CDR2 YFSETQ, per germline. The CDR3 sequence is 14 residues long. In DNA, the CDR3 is TGCGCCAGCAGGGTCGGACAGGGGGTGTACGAGCAGTACTTC. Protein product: CASRVGQGVYEQYF.